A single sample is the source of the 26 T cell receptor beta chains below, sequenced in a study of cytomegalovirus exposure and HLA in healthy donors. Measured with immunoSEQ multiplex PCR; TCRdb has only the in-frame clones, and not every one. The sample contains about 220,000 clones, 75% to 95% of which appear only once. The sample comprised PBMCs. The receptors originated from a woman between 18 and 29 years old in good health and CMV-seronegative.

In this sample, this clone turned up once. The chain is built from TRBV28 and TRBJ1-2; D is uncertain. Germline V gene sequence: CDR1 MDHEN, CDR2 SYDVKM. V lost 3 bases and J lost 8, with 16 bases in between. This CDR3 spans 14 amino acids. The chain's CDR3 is CASSLEGPQGGYTF. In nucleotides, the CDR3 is TGTGCCAGCAGTTTGGAGGGCCCCCAAGGAGGCTACACCTTC.

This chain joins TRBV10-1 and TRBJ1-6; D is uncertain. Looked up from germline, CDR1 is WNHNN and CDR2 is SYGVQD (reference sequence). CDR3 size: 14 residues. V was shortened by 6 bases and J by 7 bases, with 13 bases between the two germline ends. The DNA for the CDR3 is TGCGCCAGCAGCCCGGGAGGTCGGAATTCACCCCTCCACTTT. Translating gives CASSPGGRNSPLHF.

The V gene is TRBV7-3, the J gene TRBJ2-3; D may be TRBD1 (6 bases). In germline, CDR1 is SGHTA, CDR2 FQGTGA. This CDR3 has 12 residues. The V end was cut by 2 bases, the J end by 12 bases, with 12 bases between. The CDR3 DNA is TGTGCCAGCAGCTTATTAGGGGGTACCCAGTATTTT. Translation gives CASSLLGGTQYF.

The CDR3: CAISESGGTSNQPQHF. The CDR3 bases are TGTGCCATCAGTGAGTCAGGAGGTACTAGCAATCAGCCCCAGCATTTT. This rearrangement joins TRBV10-3 to TRBJ1-5; no clear D. The CDR3 is made up of 16 amino acids. CDR1 and CDR2 (germline): ENHRY, SYGVKD. Trimming took off 0 bases at V and 0 bases at J, with 9 bases between the two ends.

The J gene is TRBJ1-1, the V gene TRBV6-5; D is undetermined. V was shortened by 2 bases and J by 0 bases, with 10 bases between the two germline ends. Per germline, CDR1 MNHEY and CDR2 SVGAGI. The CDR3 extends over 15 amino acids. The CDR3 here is CASSYLLRMNTEAFF. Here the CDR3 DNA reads TGTGCCAGCAGTTACCTCCTTAGAATGAACACTGAAGCTTTCTTT.

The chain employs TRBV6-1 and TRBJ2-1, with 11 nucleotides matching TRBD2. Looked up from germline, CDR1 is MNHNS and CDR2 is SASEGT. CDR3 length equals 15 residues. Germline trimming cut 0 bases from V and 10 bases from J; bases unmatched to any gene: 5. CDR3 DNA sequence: TGTGCCAGCAGTGAAGCTAGCGGGAGGGTCGGGGAGCAGTTCTTC. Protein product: CASSEASGRVGEQFF.

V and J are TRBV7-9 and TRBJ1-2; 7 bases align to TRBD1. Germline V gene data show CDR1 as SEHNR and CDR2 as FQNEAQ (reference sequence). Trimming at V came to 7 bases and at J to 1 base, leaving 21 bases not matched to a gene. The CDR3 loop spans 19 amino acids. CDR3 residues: CASTEIAWGRGDFNYGYTF. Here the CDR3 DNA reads TGTGCCAGCACCGAAATCGCCTGGGGCAGGGGGGACTTTAACTATGGCTACACCTTC.

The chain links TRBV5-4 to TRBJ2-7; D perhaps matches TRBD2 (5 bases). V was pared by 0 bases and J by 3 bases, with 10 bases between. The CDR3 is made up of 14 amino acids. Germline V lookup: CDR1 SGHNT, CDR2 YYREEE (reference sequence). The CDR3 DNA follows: TGTGCCAGCAGCTTGGGAGGGAAGGACTACGAGCAGTACTTC. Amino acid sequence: CASSLGGKDYEQYF.

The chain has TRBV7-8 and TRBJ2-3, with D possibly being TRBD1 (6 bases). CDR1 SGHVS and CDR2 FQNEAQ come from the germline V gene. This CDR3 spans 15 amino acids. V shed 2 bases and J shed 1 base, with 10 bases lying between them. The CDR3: CASSLLAGGTDTQYF. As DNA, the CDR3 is TGTGCCAGCAGCTTATTGGCAGGGGGCACAGATACGCAGTATTTT.

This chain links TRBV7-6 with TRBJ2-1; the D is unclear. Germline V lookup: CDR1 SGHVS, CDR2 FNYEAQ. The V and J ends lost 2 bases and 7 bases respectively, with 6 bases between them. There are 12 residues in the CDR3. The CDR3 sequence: CASSLTANEQFF. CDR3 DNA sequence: TGTGCCAGCAGCTTAACTGCAAATGAGCAGTTCTTC.

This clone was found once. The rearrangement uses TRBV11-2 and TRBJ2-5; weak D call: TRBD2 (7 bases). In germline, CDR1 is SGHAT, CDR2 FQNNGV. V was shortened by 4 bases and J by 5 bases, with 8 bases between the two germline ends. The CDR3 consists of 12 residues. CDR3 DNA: TGTGCCAGCAGCTGGGGGGGCGAGACCCAGTACTTC. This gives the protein CASSWGGETQYF.

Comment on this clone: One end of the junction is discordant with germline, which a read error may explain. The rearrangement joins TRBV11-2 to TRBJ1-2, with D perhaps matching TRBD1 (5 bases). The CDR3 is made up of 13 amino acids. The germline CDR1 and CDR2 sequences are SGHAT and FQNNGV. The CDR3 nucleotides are TGTGCCAGCAGCCGACCCTCCGGGGGTTCCCCCGCCTTC. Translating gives CASSRPSGGSPAF.

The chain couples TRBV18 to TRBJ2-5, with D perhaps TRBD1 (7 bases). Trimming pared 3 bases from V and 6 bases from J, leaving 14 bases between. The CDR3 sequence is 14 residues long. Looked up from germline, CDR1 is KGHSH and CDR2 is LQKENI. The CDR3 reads CASSPSQGRQTQYF. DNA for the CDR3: TGTGCCAGCTCACCTTCACAGGGGAGGCAGACCCAGTACTTC.

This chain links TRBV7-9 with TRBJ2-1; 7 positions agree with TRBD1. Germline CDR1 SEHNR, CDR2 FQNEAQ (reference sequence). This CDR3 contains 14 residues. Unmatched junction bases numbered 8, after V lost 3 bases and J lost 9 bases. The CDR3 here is CASSFIDRAGEQFF. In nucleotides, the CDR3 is TGTGCCAGCAGCTTCATCGACAGGGCCGGTGAGCAGTTCTTC.

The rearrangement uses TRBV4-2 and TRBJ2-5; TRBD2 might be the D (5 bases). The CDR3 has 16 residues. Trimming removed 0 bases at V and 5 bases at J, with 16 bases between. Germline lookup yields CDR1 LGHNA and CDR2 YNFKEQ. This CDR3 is CASSQDMGRIAETQYF. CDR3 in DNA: TGTGCCAGCAGCCAAGATATGGGCAGGATAGCGGAGACCCAGTACTTC.

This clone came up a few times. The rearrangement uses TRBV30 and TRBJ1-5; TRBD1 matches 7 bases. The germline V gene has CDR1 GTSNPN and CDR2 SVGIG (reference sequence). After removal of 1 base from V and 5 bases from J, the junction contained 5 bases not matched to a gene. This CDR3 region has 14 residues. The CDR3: CAWSGETGHQPQHF. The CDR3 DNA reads TGTGCCTGGAGTGGCGAGACAGGGCATCAGCCCCAGCATTTT.

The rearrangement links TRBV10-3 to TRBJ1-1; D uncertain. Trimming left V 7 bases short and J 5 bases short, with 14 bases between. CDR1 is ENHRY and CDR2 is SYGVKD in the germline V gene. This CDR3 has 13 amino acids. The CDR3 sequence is CAIKQEETTEAFF. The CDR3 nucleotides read TGTGCCATCAAGCAGGAGGAGACGACTGAAGCTTTCTTT.

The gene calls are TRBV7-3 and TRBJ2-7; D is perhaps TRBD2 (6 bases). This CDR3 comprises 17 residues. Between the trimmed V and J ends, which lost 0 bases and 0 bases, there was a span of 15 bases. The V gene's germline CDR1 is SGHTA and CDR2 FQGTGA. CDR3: CASSLTSLATFSYEQYF. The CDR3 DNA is TGTGCCAGCAGCTTAACGTCGCTAGCGACTTTCTCCTACGAGCAGTACTTC.

The CDR3 DNA follows: TGTGCCAGTAGTGCCACCCTGGGCGGGACAGGGTCCTACGAGCAGTACTTC. Protein product: CASSATLGGTGSYEQYF. The V and J genes are TRBV19 and TRBJ2-7, with 9 bases aligning to TRBD1. CDR1 and CDR2 (germline): LNHDA, SQIVND (reference sequence). Germline trimming cut 5 bases from V and 1 base from J; bases unmatched to any gene: 12. This CDR3 is built from 17 residues.

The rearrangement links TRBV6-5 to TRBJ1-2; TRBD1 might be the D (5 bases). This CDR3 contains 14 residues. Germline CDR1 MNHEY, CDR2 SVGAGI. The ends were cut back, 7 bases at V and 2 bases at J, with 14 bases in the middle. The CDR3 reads CASTKGRINYGYTF. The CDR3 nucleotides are TGTGCCAGCACCAAGGGGCGTATAAACTATGGCTACACCTTC.

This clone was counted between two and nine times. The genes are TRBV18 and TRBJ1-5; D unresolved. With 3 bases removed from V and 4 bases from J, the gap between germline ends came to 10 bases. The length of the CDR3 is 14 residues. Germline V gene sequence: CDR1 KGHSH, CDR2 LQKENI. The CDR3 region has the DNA TGTGCCAGCTCACCTCTGCGTATTAATCAGCCCCAGCATTTT. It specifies CASSPLRINQPQHF.

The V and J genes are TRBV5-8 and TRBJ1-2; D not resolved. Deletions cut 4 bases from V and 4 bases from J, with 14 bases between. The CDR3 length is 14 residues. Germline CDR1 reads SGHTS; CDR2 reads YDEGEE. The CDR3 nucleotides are TGTGCCAGCAGCCTATTAGCGAACCTCTATGGCTACACCTTC. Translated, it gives CASSLLANLYGYTF.

The CDR3 loop is CASSPRLAGDREQFF. CDR3 nucleotide sequence: TGTGCCAGCAGTCCCAGACTAGCGGGAGATCGGGAGCAGTTCTTC. V gene TRBV27 combines with J gene TRBJ2-1; 12 nucleotides line up with TRBD2. J was trimmed by 10 bases and V by 5 bases; bases with no gene match: 9. CDR1 and CDR2 (germline): MNHEY, SMNVEV (reference sequence). The CDR3 is made up of 15 amino acids.

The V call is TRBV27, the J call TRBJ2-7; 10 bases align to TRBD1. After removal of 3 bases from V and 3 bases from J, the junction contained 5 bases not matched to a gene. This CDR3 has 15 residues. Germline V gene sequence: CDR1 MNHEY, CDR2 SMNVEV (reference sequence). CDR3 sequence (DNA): TGTGCCAGCAGTTTGACCGGGACAGGGGACTACGAGCAGTACTTC. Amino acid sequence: CASSLTGTGDYEQYF.

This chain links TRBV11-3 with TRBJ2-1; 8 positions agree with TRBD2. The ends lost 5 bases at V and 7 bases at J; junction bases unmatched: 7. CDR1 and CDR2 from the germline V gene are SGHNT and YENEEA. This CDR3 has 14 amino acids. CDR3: CASSPTGGLNEQFF. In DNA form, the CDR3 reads TGTGCCAGCAGCCCTACGGGAGGGTTGAATGAGCAGTTCTTC.

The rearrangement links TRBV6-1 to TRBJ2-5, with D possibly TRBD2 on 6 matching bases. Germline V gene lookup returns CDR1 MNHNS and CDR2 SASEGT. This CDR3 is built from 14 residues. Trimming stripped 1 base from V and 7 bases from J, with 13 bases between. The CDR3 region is CASSEGAAGGTQYF. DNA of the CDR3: TGTGCCAGCAGTGAAGGGGCCGCCGGGGGGACCCAGTACTTC.